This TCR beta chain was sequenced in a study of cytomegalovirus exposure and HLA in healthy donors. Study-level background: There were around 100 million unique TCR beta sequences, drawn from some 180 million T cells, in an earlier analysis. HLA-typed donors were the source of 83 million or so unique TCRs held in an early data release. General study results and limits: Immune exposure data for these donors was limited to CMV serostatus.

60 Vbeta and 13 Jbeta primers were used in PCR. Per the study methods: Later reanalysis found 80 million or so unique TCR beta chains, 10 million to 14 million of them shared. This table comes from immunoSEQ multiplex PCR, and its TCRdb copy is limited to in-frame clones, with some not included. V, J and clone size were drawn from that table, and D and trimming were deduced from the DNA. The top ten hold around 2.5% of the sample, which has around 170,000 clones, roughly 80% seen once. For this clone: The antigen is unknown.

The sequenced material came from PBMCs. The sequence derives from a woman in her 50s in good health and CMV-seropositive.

CDR3 in amino acids: CASSIPGGAGNSPLHF. In DNA form, the CDR3 reads TGTGCCAGCAGCATACCAGGGGGCGCCGGTAATTCACCCCTCCACTTT. The J gene is TRBJ1-6, the V gene TRBV2, with 8 bases identical to TRBD1. The CDR3 is 16 residues long. Germline V CDR1 and CDR2: SNHLY, FYNNEI. The V gene end was trimmed by 6 bases and the J gene end by 6 bases; junction bases not matched to a gene: 10.